Listed below are T cell receptor beta chains from one sample, sequenced in a study of shared clonotypes between healthy human individuals. The protocol was immunoSEQ multiplex PCR, while the TCRdb copy is restricted to in-frame clones and leaves out a portion. The sample records about 2.1 million clones, more than 85% being singletons. The sample comprised naive CD8+ T cells from PBMCs. These receptors were taken from a man between 18 and 29 years old in good health. Some clones in this sample may be carry-over from other donors' samples. Each CDR3 is given with its conserved first and last residue. The D gene is left open where the match is weak.

d_call: -; v_call: TRBV4-3; cdr3_aa: CASSQGLRNTEAFF
d_call: -; v_call: TRBV9; cdr3_aa: CASSVAQSVNYGYTF
d_call: -; v_call: TRBV27; cdr3_aa: CATEGLYDNEQFF
d_call: -; v_call: TRBV7-2; cdr3_aa: CAIKGWVVNTEAFF
d_call: -; v_call: TRBV27; cdr3_aa: CASSLGRGANVLTF
d_call: TRBD2; v_call: TRBV7-9; cdr3_aa: CASSSGLAGMDEQYF
d_call: -; v_call: TRBV14; cdr3_aa: CASTLGLSGANVLTF
d_call: -; v_call: TRBV19; cdr3_aa: CASSIDTETGELFF
d_call: -; v_call: TRBV5-5; cdr3_aa: CASSPGRGHYGYTF
d_call: -; v_call: TRBV6-5; cdr3_aa: CASSYGLGGMTEAFF
d_call: -; v_call: TRBV7-9; cdr3_aa: CASSLPGADTQYF
d_call: -; v_call: TRBV28; cdr3_aa: CASRGRLDYGYTF
d_call: TRBD1; v_call: TRBV7-9; cdr3_aa: CASSPRTGDGSNTQYF
d_call: TRBD2; v_call: TRBV7-6; cdr3_aa: CASTQSGTSSYNEQFF
d_call: TRBD2; v_call: TRBV7-6; cdr3_aa: CASSLVVSREDEQFF
d_call: -; v_call: TRBV14; cdr3_aa: CASSPRIRQFGTEAFF
d_call: -; v_call: TRBV7-3; cdr3_aa: CASSLGLANEQFF
d_call: TRBD2; v_call: TRBV14; cdr3_aa: CASSQRTRSYEQYF
d_call: TRBD1; v_call: TRBV7-3; cdr3_aa: CASRPTGGAGTGELFF
d_call: -; v_call: TRBV28; cdr3_aa: CASSLPTIAPSSNQPQHF
d_call: TRBD2; v_call: TRBV5-6; cdr3_aa: CASSHGAGAGQYF
d_call: -; v_call: TRBV19; cdr3_aa: CATQGRWSNQPQHF
d_call: TRBD2; v_call: TRBV9; cdr3_aa: CASSQRDGHSYEQYF
d_call: -; v_call: TRBV27; cdr3_aa: CASSSRVGDTQYF
d_call: -; v_call: TRBV27; cdr3_aa: CASMGQKDYGYTF
d_call: TRBD1; v_call: TRBV29-1; cdr3_aa: CSVKSFWTGGNEQFF
d_call: -; v_call: TRBV30; cdr3_aa: CAWDLFSLMEDTGELFF
d_call: TRBD2; v_call: TRBV28; cdr3_aa: CASRYTLAAYNEQFF
d_call: -; v_call: TRBV2; cdr3_aa: CASSEVGRGPGETQYF
d_call: TRBD2; v_call: TRBV19; cdr3_aa: CASSIGASGLYEQYF
d_call: TRBD2; v_call: TRBV27; cdr3_aa: CASSTTGRASGGPSYNEQFF
d_call: TRBD2; v_call: TRBV7-9; cdr3_aa: CASSLGGSGELFF
d_call: TRBD2; v_call: TRBV7-3; cdr3_aa: CASSLNPWRQQLLAGGAYEQYF
d_call: -; v_call: TRBV4-1; cdr3_aa: CASGTVTVQETQYF
d_call: -; v_call: TRBV5-1; cdr3_aa: CASSLASGTSYNEQFF
d_call: -; v_call: TRBV9; cdr3_aa: CASSVGANTGELFF
d_call: -; v_call: TRBV7-2; cdr3_aa: CASSLVSGANVLTF
d_call: -; v_call: TRBV19; cdr3_aa: CASSTRTVSTDTQYF
d_call: TRBD2; v_call: TRBV19; cdr3_aa: CASSQLAGELYNEQFF
d_call: -; v_call: TRBV27; cdr3_aa: CASSLWGVEQYF
d_call: -; v_call: TRBV27; cdr3_aa: CASMSGIAEQFF
d_call: -; v_call: TRBV19; cdr3_aa: CASSLLTNYGYTF
d_call: -; v_call: TRBV5-1; cdr3_aa: CASSWDGGESYEQYF
d_call: TRBD2; v_call: TRBV6-5; cdr3_aa: CASRPGGGREQYF
d_call: -; v_call: TRBV7-9; cdr3_aa: CASSLSDTGELFF
d_call: -; v_call: TRBV15; cdr3_aa: CATSRDSQRQETQYF
d_call: -; v_call: TRBV28; cdr3_aa: CASSFPSVGETQYF
d_call: TRBD1; v_call: TRBV27; cdr3_aa: CASSEPGQGVYEQYF
d_call: TRBD1; v_call: TRBV6-5; cdr3_aa: CASSYREGTAGGYTF
d_call: TRBD2; v_call: TRBV2; cdr3_aa: CAIYLLTSGTTDTQYF
d_call: -; v_call: TRBV6-7; cdr3_aa: CASSYDRRTNEKLFF
d_call: TRBD1; v_call: TRBV5-4; cdr3_aa: CASSWGGTGTSYEQYF